This TCR beta chain was recorded in a study of blood T cell repertoires in COVID-19. Study-wide background: Collection of acute and convalescent COVID-19 samples took place in the United States, Italy and Spain. Sources were T cells, B-cell-depleted T cells, or PBMCs; the material itself was cDNA or gDNA.

CDR3 length equals 15 residues. Per the germline V gene, CDR1 is SGHRS and CDR2 is YFSETQ. V lost 2 bases, J lost 1 base, and 2 bases stayed unmatched. In the study's own analysis: Amplification of reference gene primers provided the estimated nucleated cell counts. The method was immunoSEQ multiplex PCR; TCRdb's version includes in-frame clones alone and lacks a portion of them. V, J and clone size are taken as reported in that table, and D and trimming were inferred from the DNA itself. The sample includes about 200,000 clones, around 82% seen only once; the top ten take about 5.5%. The receptor comes from a woman in her sixties or seventies with acute or convalescent COVID-19. The chain employs TRBV5-1 and TRBJ2-2; 7 bases agree with TRBD2. Sequences were obtained from peripheral blood. CDR3 protein: CASSLAGLNTGELFF. CDR3 bases: TGCGCCAGCAGCTTAGCGGGGCTGAACACCGGGGAGCTGTTTTTT. Supplemented by reference TRBV5-1 and TRBJ2-2, the full variable domain reads KAGVTQTPRYLIKTRGQQVTLSCSPISGHRSVSWYQQTPGQGLQFLFEYFSETQRNKGNFPGRFSGRQFSNSRSEMNVSTLELGDSALYLCASSLAGLNTGELFFGEGSRLTVL.